This is a list of T cell receptor beta chains from one sample in a study of blood T cell repertoires in COVID-19. The method was immunoSEQ multiplex PCR; TCRdb's version includes in-frame clones alone and lacks a portion of them. Among approximately 60,000 clones, roughly four fifths were seen once, and the ten largest hold 8.2%. Sequencing was carried out using peripheral blood. The receptors come from a woman of 80 years or more with acute or convalescent COVID-19. Both conserved end residues are part of each CDR3. D genes are given only for firm matches. Only part of the rows carry a size: once, few, many, or a class if the clone is expanded.

D gene	V gene	clone size	J gene	CDR3 DNA	CDR3 protein
TRBD2	TRBV7-6	-	TRBJ2-7	TGTGCCAGCAGCTTCGGGACTAGCGGGAGGGCCTCCTACGAGCAGTACTTC	CASSFGTSGRASYEQYF
-	TRBV5-1	-	TRBJ2-1	TGCGCCAGCAGCGTTGGACAGACTAACAATGAGCAGTTCTTC	CASSVGQTNNEQFF
-	TRBV28	-	TRBJ1-2	TGTGCCAGCAGCTCCGTGAGCCTCGGCTACACCTTC	CASSSVSLGYTF
TRBD1	TRBV2	-	TRBJ2-5	TGTGCCAGCACCCCAGGGGGCCTGGAGACCCAGTACTTC	CASTPGGLETQYF
TRBD1	TRBV5-1	-	TRBJ2-7	TGCGCCAGCAGCTTACAGGGGGCGCCCTACGAGCAGTACTTC	CASSLQGAPYEQYF
TRBD1	TRBV19	-	TRBJ2-3	TGTGCCAGTAAACCCGTGCCGGGACAGGGGGCGGCGGATACGCAGTATTTT	CASKPVPGQGAADTQYF
TRBD1	TRBV9	-	TRBJ2-1	TGTGCCAGCACCGAAACAGGGGATTTCAACAATGAGCAGTTCTTC	CASTETGDFNNEQFF
-	TRBV18	-	TRBJ2-5	TGTGCCAGCTCACCAGGGCAGGCGGAGACCCAGTACTTC	CASSPGQAETQYF
TRBD1	TRBV7-8	few	TRBJ1-6	TGTGCCAGCAGAGGGACAGGGGGCTGGTCACCCCTCCACTTT	CASRGTGGWSPLHF
-	TRBV3-1/TRBV3-2	-	TRBJ1-2	TGTGCCAGCAGCCAAGATGTGGCAGGGAATGGCTACACCTTC	CASSQDVAGNGYTF
-	TRBV19	-	TRBJ2-3	TGTGCCAGTAGTTTCACATTCACAGATACGCAGTATTTT	CASSFTFTDTQYF
TRBD2	TRBV4-1	medium-sized	TRBJ2-3	TGCGCCAGCAGCCAAGGGACTAGCGAAGATACGCAGTATTTT	CASSQGTSEDTQYF
TRBD2	TRBV2	once	TRBJ2-1	TGTGCCAGCACCTCGGGAGGACGATACAATGAGCAGTTCTTC	CASTSGGRYNEQFF
TRBD1	TRBV10-2	once	TRBJ1-6	TGCGCCAGTGGGACAGGGGGGTATAATTCACCCCTCCACTTT	CASGTGGYNSPLHF
-	TRBV5-4	few	TRBJ2-7	TGTGCCAGCAGGGGGTCGGGAACCCCCTACGAGCAGTACTTC	CASRGSGTPYEQYF
-	TRBV2	many	TRBJ1-6	TGTGCCAGCAGTGAGGCAGGGAGGGAAAATTCACCCCTCCACTTT	CASSEAGRENSPLHF
TRBD2	TRBV7-7	-	TRBJ2-1	TGTGCCAGCAGCCTCTGGACTAGCGACAATGAGCAGTTCTTC	CASSLWTSDNEQFF
-	TRBV5-1	-	TRBJ1-6	TGCGCCAGCAGCTTGGAGGGTAGGGAGAATTCACCCCTCCACTTT	CASSLEGRENSPLHF
-	TRBV5-1	-	TRBJ2-3	TGCGCCAGCAGCTTGAGCGTAGATTCTGGCACAGATACGCAGTATTTT	CASSLSVDSGTDTQYF
TRBD2	TRBV5-6	-	TRBJ2-3	TGTGCCAGCAGTTCGGTGGAGCGGGAGGGCCTCTTTTACACAGATACGCAGTATTTT	CASSSVEREGLFYTDTQYF
TRBD2	TRBV11-2	-	TRBJ2-5	TGTGCCAGCAGCACGGGACTACAAGAGACCCAGTACTTC	CASSTGLQETQYF
TRBD1	TRBV5-1	-	TRBJ2-1	TGCGCCAGCAGTGAAAACCCGGGACAGGCCCACAATGAGCAGTTCTTC	CASSENPGQAHNEQFF